A single sample is the source of the 25 T cell receptor beta chains below, sequenced in a study of tumor and adjacent non-tumor tissue in lung cancer. RNA was extracted from bulk tissue without any cell sorting. This non-tumor lung sample came from over 3 cm beyond the tumor edge. Three rounds of nested PCR, following a modified ARM-PCR protocol, produced the TCRbeta library. TCRdb fed the multiplex PCR reads into MiXCR, producing one record per CDR3 protein. The sample comprises tens of thousands of distinct CDR3 sequences, less than 85% of which are singletons, and almost 40% rests with the top ten. Sequencing input: distant non-tumor lung tissue. The receptors here all came from a man between 65 and 79 years old with non-small cell lung cancer.

This clonotype is a singleton in its sample. An end of the junction differs from the germline gene, which may be a read error. The chain is built from TRBV20-1 and TRBJ2-5; D unresolved. This CDR3 has 14 amino acids. Germline-derived CDR1 and CDR2 are DFQATT and SNEGSKA (reference sequence). For the CDR3, the DNA is TGCAGTGCTAGCCGCCCCGGAGCCCAAGAGATCCAGTACTTC. Protein: CSASRPGAQEIQYF.

This clonotype is classed as medium-sized (0.01 to 0.1%). The chain joins TRBV11-1 to TRBJ2-5; 11 nucleotides agree with TRBD2. The CDR3 length is 15 residues. CDR1 and CDR2 (germline): SGHAT, FQDESV (reference sequence). The V and J ends lost 2 bases and 2 bases, in that order; junction bases with no gene match: 1. CDR3 nucleotide sequence: TGTGCCAGCAGCTTACCTAGCGGGGGGCAAGAGACCCAGTACTTC. Translation gives CASSLPSGGQETQYF. The full variable domain, completed using reference TRBV11-1 and TRBJ2-5, is EAEVAQSPRYKITEKSQAVAFWCDPISGHATLYWYRQILGQGPELLVQFQDESVVDDSQLPKDRFSAERLKGVDSTLKIQPAELGDSAMYLCASSLPSGGQETQYFGPGTRLLVL.

The chain is built from TRBV6-5 and TRBJ2-1; no reliable D call. The CDR3 runs to 11 residues. Trimming pared 4 bases from V and 14 bases from J, leaving 12 bases between. Germline CDR1 is MNHEY and CDR2 is SVGAGI. The CDR3 here is CASSFAFMKFF. In DNA, the CDR3 is TGTGCCAGCAGTTTCGCATTTATGAAGTTCTTC.

Only one count was recorded for this clonotype. Mismatch with germline at one junction end may stem from a read error. The J gene is TRBJ2-5, the V gene TRBV20-1; 8 bases agree with TRBD1. The CDR3 spans 13 residues. Germline values: CDR1 DFQATT, CDR2 SNEGSKA (reference sequence). The CDR3 loop is CNANDRGGETQYF. For the CDR3, the DNA is TGCAATGCTAACGACAGGGGTGGGGAGACCCAGTACTTC.

Worth noting for this clonotype: The germline gene is not matched at one end of the junction; a read error may be the cause. The V call is TRBV11-2, the J call TRBJ2-7, with D possibly matching TRBD2 (5 bases). CDR1 is SGHAT and CDR2 is FQNNGV in the germline V gene. This CDR3 contains 13 residues. In DNA form, the CDR3 reads TGTGCCAGCAAGTTTCACGGAGACTACGAGCAATACTTC. Translation gives CASKFHGDYEQYF. The full variable domain, its missing parts supplied by reference TRBV11-2 and TRBJ2-7, is EAGVAQSPRYKIIEKRQSVAFWCNPISGHATLYWYQQILGQGPKLLIQFQNNGVVDDSQLPKDRFSAERLKGVDSTLKIQPAKLEDSAVYLCASKFHGDYEQYFGPGTRLTVT.

The chain couples TRBV29-1 to TRBJ2-7; D is uncertain. Germline assignment: CDR1 SQVTM and CDR2 ANQGSEA. The CDR3 has 11 amino acids. V was shortened by 3 bases and J by 7 bases, with 10 bases between the two germline ends. The CDR3 DNA follows: TGCAGCGTTGAGTCGCCGCAAGAGCAGTACTTC. Translating it yields CSVESPQEQYF.

This clonotype was seen a handful of times. A read error may explain this, as a much larger clone is one base away. This chain links TRBV7-9 with TRBJ2-5; 7 bases agree with TRBD2. The CDR3 runs 14 residues. The germline V gene has CDR1 SEHNR and CDR2 FQNEAQ (reference sequence). With 5 bases clipped from V and 7 bases from J, the junction kept 10 bases outside the gene matches. CDR3 loop: CASSDGRGLRTQYF. The CDR3 bases are TGTGCCAGCAGCGATGGGAGGGGATTGAGGACCCAGTACTTC.

This clonotype was picked up one time. This chain uses TRBV20-1 with TRBJ2-7; D is perhaps TRBD2 (5 bases). The CDR3 consists of 14 residues. Germline V gives CDR1 DFQATT, CDR2 SNEGSKA (reference sequence). The V end was cut by 3 bases, the J end by 4 bases, with 16 bases between. CDR3 in amino acids: CSASNWIWTYEQYF. DNA of the CDR3: TGCAGTGCTAGTAATTGGATATGGACTTACGAGCAGTACTTC.

Remarks on this clonotype: It may be a read error: a sequence one base away is much more abundant. The rearrangement links TRBV12-2 to TRBJ2-7; the D call in the table, TRBD2, was not verified against the DNA. TRBV12-2 is a pseudogene segment. The CDR3 extends over 17 amino acids. DNA of the CDR3: TGTGCAAGTCGCTTAGCCCCTATAGCGGGAGACCTTAGCGAGCAGTACTTC. Protein: CASRLAPIAGDLSEQYF.

This clonotype appeared a few times. Germline is not matched at one junction end, which may reflect a read error. The J gene is TRBJ1-1, the V gene TRBV29-1; D not resolved. This CDR3 spans 12 amino acids. Germline loops: CDR1 SQVTM, CDR2 ANQGSEA. The CDR3, as DNA: TGCAGTGTTGTGGCGGAGAGGTCTGAGGCTTTCTTT. Translation: CSVVAERSEAFF.

Comment on this clonotype: As the CDR3 is not closed by the conserved phenylalanine or tryptophan, this likely results from a read error. No DNA is shown, since the ends of the CDR3 on it are uncertain; the CDR3 is the one TCRdb lists. This rearrangement joins TRBV29-1 to TRBJ1-2; the table's D call of TRBD1 was not tested on the DNA. The CDR3 length is 15 residues, termini included. CDR1 SQVTM and CDR2 ANQGSEA come from the germline V gene. The CDR3: CSVEGGDSVNYGFTL.

This clonotype was seen just once. A junction boundary mismatches the germline segment, possibly from a read error. V and J are TRBV6-2 or TRBV6-3 and TRBJ1-4; D call uncertain. Germline CDR1 and CDR2: MNHEY and SVGEGT. CDR3 size: 15 residues. CDR3 sequence reads: CASSYSQLRHEKVFF. The CDR3 DNA is TGTGCCAGCAGTTACTCCCAGCTAAGACATGAAAAAGTGTTTTTT.

Notes on this clonotype: Relative to the germline gene, one junction end is altered; a read error may explain this. The rearrangement links TRBV10-2 to TRBJ2-1, with 10 bases matching TRBD2. This CDR3 contains 15 residues. In germline, CDR1 is WSHSY, CDR2 SAAADI. CDR3 sequence: CTSYSAASGRHEQFF. CDR3 nucleotide sequence: TGCACCAGCTACTCCGCGGCTAGCGGGAGACATGAGCAGTTCTTC.

The CDR3 nucleotides read TGCAGCGTTTTATTCGTGGCAGGGAGTGTAAGTAAAGAGACCCAGTACTTC. It is translated as CSVLFVAGSVSKETQYF. The rearrangement uses TRBV29-1 and TRBJ2-5; D possibly matches TRBD1 or TRBD2 (5 bases each). Germline V lookup: CDR1 SQVTM, CDR2 ANQGSEA. Trimming removed 5 bases from V and 3 bases from J, with 25 bases in between. The CDR3 loop spans 17 amino acids.

Regarding this clonotype: At one boundary the junction diverges from the germline segment, which might be a read error. The rearrangement uses TRBV10-3 and TRBJ2-1, with D perhaps matching TRBD1 (6 bases). In germline, CDR1 is ENHRY, CDR2 SYGVKD. This CDR3 comprises 12 residues. The chain's CDR3 is CDISESKQGTLF. The CDR3 DNA is TGTGACATCAGTGAGTCGAAACAGGGAACCCTCTTC.

To note about this clonotype: The junction does not match germline at one end; this may be a read error. V is TRBV4-1 and J is TRBJ2-7; 11 nucleotides align to TRBD2. The CDR3 sequence is 16 residues long. Looked up from germline, CDR1 is MGHRA and CDR2 is YSYEKL. CDR3 coding DNA: TGCTCAAGCAGCCGGACACTAGCGGGAGAGGAGGACGAGCAATACTTC. It specifies CSSSRTLAGEEDEQYF.

Points on this clonotype: One end of the junction is discordant with germline, which a read error may explain. The V and J genes are TRBV4-1 and TRBJ2-7, with TRBD1 as a possible D gene (6 bases). CDR3 length equals 16 residues. CDR1 and CDR2 (germline): MGHRA, YSYEKL. The CDR3 is CASNRTLVGEGDEQYF. CDR3 DNA sequence: TGTGCCAGTAACCGGACACTAGTGGGAGAGGGGGACGAGCAGTACTTC.

This chain uses TRBV12-5 with TRBJ2-1, with no clear D. CDR3 length: 18 residues. Germline V gives CDR1 LGHNT, CDR2 FRNRAP. V lost 0 bases, J lost 0 bases, and 15 bases lay in between. This chain's CDR3 is CASGLVPGWGISYNEQFF. The CDR3 nucleotides read TGTGCTAGTGGTTTGGTACCTGGCTGGGGAATCTCCTACAATGAGCAGTTCTTC.

The chain couples TRBV20-1 to TRBJ1-1, with unresolved D. Trimming left V 0 bases short and J 5 bases short, with 13 bases between. Germline CDR1 DFQATT, CDR2 SNEGSKA (reference sequence). This CDR3 has 14 amino acids. CDR3 sequence reads: CSARDGQGTTEAFF. The CDR3 nucleotides read TGCAGTGCTAGAGACGGGCAAGGTACAACTGAAGCTTTCTTT.

On this clonotype itself: This clone may be a read error of a much larger clone one base away. This chain connects TRBV28 to TRBJ1-2; D ambiguous. Trimming shortened V by 6 bases and J by 4 bases, and 9 bases separated the two germline ends. The CDR3 length is 12 residues. Germline loops: CDR1 MDHEN, CDR2 SYDVKM. This CDR3 is CASRRTVYGYTF. CDR3 in DNA: TGTGCCAGCAGACGGACCGTCTATGGCTACACCTTC.

The sample holds one count of this clonotype. An end of the junction differs from the germline gene, which may be a read error. V and J are TRBV6-2 or TRBV6-3 and TRBJ2-5, with D possibly TRBD2 on 6 matching bases. Germline values: CDR1 MNHEY, CDR2 SVGEGT. CDR3 length: 16 amino acids. CDR3 sequence reads: CASSYLLEGYQETQYF. The CDR3 DNA reads TGTGCCAGCAGTTACTTGCTGGAGGGGTACCAAGAGACTCAGTACTTC.

As to this clonotype: Sequence at one end of the junction differs from germline and may be a read error. The chain is built from TRBV12-3 or TRBV12-4 and TRBJ2-7; 9 nucleotides align to TRBD1. The CDR3 length is 14 residues. CDR3 sequence: CVSSLGTGFYEQYF. Here the CDR3 DNA reads TGTGTCAGCAGTTTAGGGACAGGGTTCTACGAGCAGTACTTC.

Note on this clonotype: With a much larger clone just one base away, this may be a read error. This chain links TRBV6-6 with TRBJ2-1; D unresolved. V dropped 4 bases and J dropped 3 bases, with 7 bases sitting between them. Germline V CDR1 and CDR2: MNHNY, SVGAGI (reference sequence). This CDR3 region has 13 residues. CDR3 nucleotide sequence: TGTGCCAGCAGTTCCGAGAGCTACAATGAGCAGTTCTTC. As protein: CASSSESYNEQFF.

In regard to this clonotype: At one of its ends the junction is not consistent with the germline gene, which may arise from a read error. The chain is built from TRBV30 and TRBJ2-1; the match to TRBD2 covers 7 bases. CDR1 and CDR2 from the germline V gene are GTSNPN and SVGIG (reference sequence). The CDR3 runs 13 residues. The CDR3 region has the DNA TGTGTCTGGAGTGAAGGACTAGAGGATGAACAGTTCTTC. It encodes CVWSEGLEDEQFF.

This sequence joins TRBV27 and TRBJ2-1; 7 bases agree with TRBD1. The CDR3 has 14 amino acids. The V gene end was trimmed by 5 bases and the J gene end by 9 bases; junction bases not matched to a gene: 10. Looked up from germline, CDR1 is MNHEY and CDR2 is SMNVEV (reference sequence). In DNA, the CDR3 is TGTGCCAGCAGTCCGTGGGACAGTCATGGTGAGCAGTTCTTC. This translates into CASSPWDSHGEQFF.